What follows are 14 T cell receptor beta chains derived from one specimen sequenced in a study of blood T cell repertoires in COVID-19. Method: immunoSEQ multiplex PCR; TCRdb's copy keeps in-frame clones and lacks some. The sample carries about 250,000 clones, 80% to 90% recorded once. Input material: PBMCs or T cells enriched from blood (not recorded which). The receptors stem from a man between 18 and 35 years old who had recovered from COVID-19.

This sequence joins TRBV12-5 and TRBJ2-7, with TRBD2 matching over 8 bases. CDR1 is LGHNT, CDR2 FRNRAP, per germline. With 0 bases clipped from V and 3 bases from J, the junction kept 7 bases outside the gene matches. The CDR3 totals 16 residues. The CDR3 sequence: CASGLVITSGLYEQYF. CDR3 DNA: TGTGCTAGTGGTTTGGTCATAACTAGCGGCCTCTACGAGCAGTACTTC. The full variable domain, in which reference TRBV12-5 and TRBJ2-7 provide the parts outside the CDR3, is DARVTQTPRHKVTEMGQEVTMRCQPILGHNTVFWYRQTMMQGLELLAYFRNRAPLDDSGMPKDRFSAEMPDATLATLKIQPSEPRDSAVYFCASGLVITSGLYEQYFGPGTRLTVT.

The CDR3 DNA is TGTGCCAGCTCACCAGCGGGCAGTGGGGCCAACGTCCTGACTTTC. Protein product: CASSPAGSGANVLTF. The V gene is TRBV18, the J gene TRBJ2-6; D might be TRBD2 (5 bases). The CDR3 spans 15 residues. Germline V CDR1 and CDR2: KGHSH, LQKENI. The V end lost 2 bases, the J end lost 3 bases, and 8 bases lay between the germline ends.

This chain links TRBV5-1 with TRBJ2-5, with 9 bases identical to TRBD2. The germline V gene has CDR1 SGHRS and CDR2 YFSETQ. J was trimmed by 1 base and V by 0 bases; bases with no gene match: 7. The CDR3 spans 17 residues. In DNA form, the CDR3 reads TGCGCCAGCAGCTTGGGGGCGGGGGGGACTAGCCAAGAGACCCAGTACTTC. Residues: CASSLGAGGTSQETQYF. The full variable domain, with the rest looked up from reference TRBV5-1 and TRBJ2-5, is KAGVTQTPRYLIKTRGQQVTLSCSPISGHRSVSWYQQTPGQGLQFLFEYFSETQRNKGNFPGRFSGRQFSNSRSEMNVSTLELGDSALYLCASSLGAGGTSQETQYFGPGTRLLVL.

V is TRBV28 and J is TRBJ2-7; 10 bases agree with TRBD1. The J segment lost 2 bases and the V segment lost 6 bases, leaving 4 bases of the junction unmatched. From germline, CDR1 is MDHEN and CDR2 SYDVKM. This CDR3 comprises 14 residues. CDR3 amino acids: CASRPGTGAYEQYF. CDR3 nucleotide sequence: TGTGCCAGCAGGCCCGGGACAGGGGCCTACGAGCAGTACTTC.

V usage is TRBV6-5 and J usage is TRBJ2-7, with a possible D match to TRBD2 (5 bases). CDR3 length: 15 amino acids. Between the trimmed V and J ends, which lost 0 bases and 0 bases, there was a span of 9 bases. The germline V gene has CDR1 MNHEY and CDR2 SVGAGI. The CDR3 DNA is TGTGCCAGCAGTTACTCGGGTGGGAGCTCCTACGAGCAGTACTTC. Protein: CASSYSGGSSYEQYF.

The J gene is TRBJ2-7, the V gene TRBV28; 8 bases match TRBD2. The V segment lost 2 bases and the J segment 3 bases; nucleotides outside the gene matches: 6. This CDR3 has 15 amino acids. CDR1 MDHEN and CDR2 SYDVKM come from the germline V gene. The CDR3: CASSLPGTRVYEQYF. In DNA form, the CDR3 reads TGTGCCAGCAGTTTACCGGGGACTAGGGTCTACGAGCAGTACTTC.

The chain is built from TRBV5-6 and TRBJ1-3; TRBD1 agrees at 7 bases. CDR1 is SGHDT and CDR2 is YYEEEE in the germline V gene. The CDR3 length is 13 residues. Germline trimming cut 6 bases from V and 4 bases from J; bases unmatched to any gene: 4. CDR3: CASKRGPGNTIYF. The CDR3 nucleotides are TGTGCCAGCAAGAGGGGGCCCGGAAACACCATATATTTT.

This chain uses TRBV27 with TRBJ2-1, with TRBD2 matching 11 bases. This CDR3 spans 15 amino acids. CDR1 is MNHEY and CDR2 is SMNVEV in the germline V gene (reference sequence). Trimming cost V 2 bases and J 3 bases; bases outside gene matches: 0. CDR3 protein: CASSLTSGGYNEQFF. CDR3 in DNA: TGTGCCAGCAGTTTAACTAGCGGGGGCTACAATGAGCAGTTCTTC.

The CDR3 nucleotides are TGTGCCAGTAGTGCGCCAACAGGTCGGAACACTGAAGCTTTCTTT. This gives the protein CASSAPTGRNTEAFF. V is TRBV19 and J is TRBJ1-1; D might be TRBD1 (5 bases). The CDR3 contains 15 residues. Trimming removed 5 bases from V and 1 base from J, with 14 bases in between. Germline CDR1 reads LNHDA; CDR2 reads SQIVND (reference sequence).

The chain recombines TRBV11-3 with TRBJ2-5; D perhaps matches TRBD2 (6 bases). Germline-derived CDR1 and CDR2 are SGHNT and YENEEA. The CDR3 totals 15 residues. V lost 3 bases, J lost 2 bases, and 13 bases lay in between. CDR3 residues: CASSFGPGRQETQYF. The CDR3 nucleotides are TGTGCCAGCAGCTTTGGTCCAGGGAGGCAAGAGACCCAGTACTTC.

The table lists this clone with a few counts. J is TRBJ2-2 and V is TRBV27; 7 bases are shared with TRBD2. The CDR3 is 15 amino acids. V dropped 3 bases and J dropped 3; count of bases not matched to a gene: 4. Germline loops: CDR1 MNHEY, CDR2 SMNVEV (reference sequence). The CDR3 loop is CASSFRLADTGELFF. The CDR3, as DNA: TGTGCCAGCAGTTTTAGGCTAGCGGACACCGGGGAGCTGTTTTTT.

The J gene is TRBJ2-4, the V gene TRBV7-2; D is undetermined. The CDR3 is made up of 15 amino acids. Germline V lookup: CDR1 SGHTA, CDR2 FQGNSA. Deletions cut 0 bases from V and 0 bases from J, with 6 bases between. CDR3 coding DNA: TGTGCCAGCAGCTTAGCGGCCCTAGCCAAAAACATTCAGTACTTC. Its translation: CASSLAALAKNIQYF.

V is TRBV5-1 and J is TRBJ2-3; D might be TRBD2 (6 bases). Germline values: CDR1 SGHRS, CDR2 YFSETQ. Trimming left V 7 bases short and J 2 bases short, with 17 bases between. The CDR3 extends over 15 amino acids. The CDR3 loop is CASGNGAGPTDTQYF. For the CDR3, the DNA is TGCGCCAGCGGCAACGGGGCGGGACCCACAGATACGCAGTATTTT.

As DNA, the CDR3 is TGTGCCAGCAGTTTACCAGGGGTCTCCTATAATTCACCCCTCCACTTT. Amino acids: CASSLPGVSYNSPLHF. The rearrangement uses TRBV28 and TRBJ1-6; TRBD1 is a possible D gene (6 bases). CDR3 length: 16 amino acids. The V gene's germline CDR1 is MDHEN and CDR2 SYDVKM. Trimming removed 2 bases at V and 0 bases at J, with 8 bases between.